This T cell receptor (beta chain) is drawn from a study of T cells after yellow fever vaccination. Study summary: The fractions with low cell numbers were processed using SMART-Seq v4 Ultra Low Input.

There are many counts of this clonotype. Study-level results: Post-booster samples contained most primary-vaccination clones (approximately 96% CD4, 88% CD8). There was a small share of clonotypes that showed up in both the CD4 and CD8 compartments.

Germline V CDR1 and CDR2: SEHNR, FQNEAQ (reference sequence). The CDR3 totals 12 residues. Trimming took 6 bases from V and 7 from J, leaving 10 bases between them. In making TCR cDNA, 5'RACE template switching added a universal primer site and UMIs to it. One entry per CDR3 protein results from TCRdb running MiXCR on the 5' RACE reads. The data hold about 22,000 distinct CDR3 sequences, with 5.2% observed a single time. The TCR sequence derives from a man aged 18-30 years who received the YFV17D yellow fever vaccine. The specimen comprised PBMCs, either bulk or a sorted T-cell subset (CD4+, CD8+, memory, or dextramer-sorted; not recorded which), sampled about 49 days after the first yellow fever vaccination. This rearrangement joins TRBV7-9 to TRBJ1-5, with TRBD1 as a possible D gene (5 bases). The CDR3 DNA follows: TGTGCCAGCAGTTCAGGGACCCAGCCCCAGCATTTT. It translates to CASSSGTQPQHF.